This T cell receptor (beta chain) was sequenced for a study of neurological immune-mediated disorders. Time point denoted: longitudinal time-point 1 (baseline). In this sample, this clonotype turned up many times. With 4 bases clipped from V and 7 bases from J, the junction kept 8 bases outside the gene matches. Germline CDR1 SGHTA, CDR2 FQGNSA. This CDR3 is built from 15 residues. TCRdb itself ran the 5' RACE reads through MiXCR, one entry per CDR3 protein. The table lists about 53,000 distinct CDR3 sequences, more than 8.5% of them singletons. This TCR was recovered from a woman in her 40s in good health. Sequenced input: PBMCs. V gene TRBV7-2 combines with J gene TRBJ2-7; 12 bases agree with TRBD2. The CDR3 DNA sequence: TGTGCCAGCAGCTGGCACGGGACTAGCGGGTTGGAGCAGTACTTC. Its translation: CASSWHGTSGLEQYF.